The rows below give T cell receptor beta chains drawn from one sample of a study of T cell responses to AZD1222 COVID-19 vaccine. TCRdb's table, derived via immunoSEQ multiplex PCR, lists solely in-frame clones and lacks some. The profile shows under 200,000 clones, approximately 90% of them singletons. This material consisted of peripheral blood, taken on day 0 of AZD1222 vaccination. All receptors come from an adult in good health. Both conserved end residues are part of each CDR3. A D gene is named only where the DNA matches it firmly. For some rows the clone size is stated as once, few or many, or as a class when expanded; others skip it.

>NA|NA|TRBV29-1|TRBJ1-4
CSVGPGNNEKLFF
TGCAGCGTTGGGCCCGGCAATAATGAAAAACTGTTTTTT
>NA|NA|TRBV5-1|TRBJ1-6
CASSPWDGLSPGGSPLHF
TGCGCCAGCAGCCCCTGGGACGGACTATCCCCTGGGGGTTCACCCCTCCACTTT
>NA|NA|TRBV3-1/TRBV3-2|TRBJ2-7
CASSPSWEWYEQYF
TGTGCCAGCAGCCCTTCGTGGGAGTGGTACGAGCAGTACTTC
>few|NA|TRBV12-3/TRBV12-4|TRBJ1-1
CASSLEPTEAFF
TGTGCCAGCAGTTTAGAACCGACTGAAGCTTTCTTT
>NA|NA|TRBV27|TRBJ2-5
CARSHRQETQYF
TGTGCCCGCAGCCACCGCCAAGAGACCCAGTACTTC
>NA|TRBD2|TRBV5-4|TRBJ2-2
CASSSSGRGSGELFF
TGTGCCAGCAGCTCCAGCGGGAGAGGTAGCGGGGAGCTGTTTTTT
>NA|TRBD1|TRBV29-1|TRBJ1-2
CSVVPGGYGYTF
TGCAGCGTTGTCCCAGGGGGGTATGGCTACACCTTC
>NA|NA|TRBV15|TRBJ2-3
CATSRDAAETDTQYF
TGTGCCACCAGCAGAGATGCTGCTGAAACAGATACGCAGTATTTT
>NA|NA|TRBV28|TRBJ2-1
CASSLQGLIPGNEQFF
TGTGCCAGCAGTTTGCAGGGCCTCATACCGGGGAATGAGCAGTTCTTC
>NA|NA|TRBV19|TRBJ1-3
CASSTAVHVSGNTIYF
TGTGCCAGTAGTACCGCCGTGCATGTCTCTGGAAACACCATATATTTT
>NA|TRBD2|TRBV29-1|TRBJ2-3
CSVEDQVGAGGVDTQYF
TGCAGCGTTGAAGATCAGGTAGGAGCGGGAGGAGTGGATACGCAGTATTTT
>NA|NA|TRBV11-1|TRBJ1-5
CASSLADGDPQHF
TGTGCCAGCAGCTTAGCAGACGGGGATCCCCAGCATTTT
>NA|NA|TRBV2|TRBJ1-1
CASRGDLNTEAFF
TGTGCCAGCAGGGGGGACCTAAACACTGAAGCTTTCTTT
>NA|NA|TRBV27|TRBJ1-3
CASSLLGSGNTIYF
TGTGCCAGCAGTTTGCTAGGGTCTGGAAACACCATATATTTT
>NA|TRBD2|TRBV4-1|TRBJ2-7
CASSQKTSGFPYEQYF
TGCGCCAGCAGCCAAAAGACTAGCGGGTTCCCCTACGAGCAGTACTTC
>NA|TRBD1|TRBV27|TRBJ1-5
CATLPGQVSNQPQHF
TGTGCCACACTACCGGGACAGGTAAGCAATCAGCCCCAGCATTTT
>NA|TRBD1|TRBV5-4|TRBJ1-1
CASSFLLGQGNTEAFF
TGTGCCAGCAGCTTTCTTCTGGGACAGGGGAACACTGAAGCTTTCTTT
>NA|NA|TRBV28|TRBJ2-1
CASRTGGSDEQFF
TGTGCCAGCAGGACCGGAGGGTCCGATGAGCAGTTCTTC
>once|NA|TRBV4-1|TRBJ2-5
CASSQQTGVRETQYF
TGCGCCAGCAGCCAACAGACGGGGGTCAGGGAGACCCAGTACTTC
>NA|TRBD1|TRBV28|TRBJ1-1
CASSPTLPGQAMNTEAFF
TGTGCCAGCAGTCCCACTCTGCCGGGACAGGCTATGAACACTGAAGCTTTCTTT
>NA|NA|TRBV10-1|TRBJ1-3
CASSEDAGGNTIYF
TGCGCCAGCAGTGAAGATGCGGGCGGAAACACCATATATTTT
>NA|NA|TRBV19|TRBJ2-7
CASSPFLDSYEQYF
TGTGCCAGTAGTCCCTTCCTGGACAGCTACGAGCAGTACTTC
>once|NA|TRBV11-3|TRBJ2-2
CASSPKGWTTGELFF
TGTGCCAGCAGCCCCAAGGGTTGGACCACCGGGGAGCTGTTTTTT
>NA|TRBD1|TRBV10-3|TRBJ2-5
CAISEPGLGQGVKTQYF
TGTGCCATCAGTGAGCCAGGCTTAGGACAGGGGGTGAAGACCCAGTACTTC
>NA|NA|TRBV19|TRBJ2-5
CASTPSGVQGTQYF
TGTGCCAGTACCCCCTCAGGGGTCCAGGGGACCCAGTACTTC
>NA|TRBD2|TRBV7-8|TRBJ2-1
CASSLVAGGPFEQFF
TGTGCCAGCAGCTTAGTAGCGGGAGGGCCTTTTGAGCAGTTCTTC
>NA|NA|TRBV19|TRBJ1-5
CASSMDITASNQPQHF
TGTGCCAGTAGTATGGACATAACGGCTAGCAATCAGCCCCAGCATTTT
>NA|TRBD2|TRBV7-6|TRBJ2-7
CASSQSASGGALSEQYF
TGTGCCAGCAGCCAGTCGGCTAGCGGGGGGGCCCTCTCCGAGCAGTACTTC
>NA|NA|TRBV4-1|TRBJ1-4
CASSQDLGGWGEKLFF
TGCGCCAGCAGCCAAGATCTGGGGGGTTGGGGTGAAAAACTGTTTTTT
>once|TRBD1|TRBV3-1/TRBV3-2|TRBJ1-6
CASSQDRAGGVSPLHF
TGTGCCAGCAGCCAAGATCGGGCAGGGGGCGTCTCACCCCTCCACTTT
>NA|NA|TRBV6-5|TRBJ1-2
CASSYSSAGYGYTF
TGTGCCAGCAGTTACTCGTCGGCAGGCTATGGCTACACCTTC
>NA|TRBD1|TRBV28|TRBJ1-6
CASVGQGKFSPLHF
TGTGCCAGCGTTGGACAGGGGAAGTTTTCACCCCTCCACTTT
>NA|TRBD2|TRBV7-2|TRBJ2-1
CASSFRGESDEQFF
TGTGCCAGCAGTTTCCGGGGGGAGAGTGATGAGCAGTTCTTC
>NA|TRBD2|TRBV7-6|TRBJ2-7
CASSLALAGPRFVYEQYF
TGTGCCAGCAGCTTAGCACTAGCGGGGCCCCGATTCGTTTACGAGCAGTACTTC
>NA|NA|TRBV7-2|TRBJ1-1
CASSWAANTEAFF
TGTGCCAGCAGCTGGGCGGCGAACACTGAAGCTTTCTTT
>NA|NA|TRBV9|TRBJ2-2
CASSSPKTANTGELFF
TGTGCCAGCAGCAGTCCCAAGACAGCGAACACCGGGGAGCTGTTTTTT
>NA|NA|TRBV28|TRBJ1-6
CASSSWGEGGKNSPLHF
TGTGCCAGCAGCTCATGGGGGGAGGGCGGTAAAAATTCACCCCTCCACTTT
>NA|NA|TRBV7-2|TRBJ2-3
CASSPGTDTQYF
TGTGCCAGCAGCCCTGGGACAGATACGCAGTATTTT
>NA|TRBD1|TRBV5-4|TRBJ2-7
CASSGDRSSYEQYF
TGTGCCAGCAGCGGGGACAGAAGCTCCTACGAGCAGTACTTC
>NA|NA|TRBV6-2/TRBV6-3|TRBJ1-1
CASSYSGPLEAFF
TGTGCCAGCAGTTACTCAGGGCCCCTTGAAGCTTTCTTT
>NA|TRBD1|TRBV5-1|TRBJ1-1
CASSSDGQGVNTEAFF
TGCGCCAGCAGCTCCGATGGACAGGGAGTGAACACTGAAGCTTTCTTT
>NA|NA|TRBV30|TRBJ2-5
CAWSFRDQETQYF
TGTGCCTGGAGTTTCAGGGACCAAGAGACCCAGTACTTC